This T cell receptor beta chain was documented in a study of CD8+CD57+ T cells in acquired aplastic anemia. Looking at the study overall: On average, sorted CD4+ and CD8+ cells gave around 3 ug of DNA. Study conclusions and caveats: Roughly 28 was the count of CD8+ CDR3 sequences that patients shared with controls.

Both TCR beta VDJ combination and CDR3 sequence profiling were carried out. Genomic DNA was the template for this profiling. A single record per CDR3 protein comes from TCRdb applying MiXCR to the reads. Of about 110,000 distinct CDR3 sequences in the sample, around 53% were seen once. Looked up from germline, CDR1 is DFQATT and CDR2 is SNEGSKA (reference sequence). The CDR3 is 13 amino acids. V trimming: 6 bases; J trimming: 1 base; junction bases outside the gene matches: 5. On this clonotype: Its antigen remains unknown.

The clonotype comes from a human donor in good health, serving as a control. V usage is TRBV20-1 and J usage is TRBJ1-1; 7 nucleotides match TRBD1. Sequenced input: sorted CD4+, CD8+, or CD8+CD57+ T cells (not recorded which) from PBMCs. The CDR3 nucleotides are TGCAGTGCCTCGGGACAGCCGAACACTGAAGCTTTCTTT. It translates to CSASGQPNTEAFF.